One sample yielded the 29 T cell receptor beta chains listed below, sequenced in a study of monozygotic twins with inflammatory bowel disease. TCRdb re-called the 5' RACE reads and gives one entry per CDR3 protein, without DNA. The sample data list approximately 400,000 distinct CDR3 sequences. Sequencing was done on a sample of blood. Every receptor here comes from a human donor with ulcerative colitis or Crohn's disease, or a healthy co-twin of an affected twin (not recorded which).

This sequence joins TRBV5-4 and TRBJ2-1; checking the TCRdb D call of TRBD2 is not possible without DNA. The CDR3 runs to 15 residues. Germline CDR1 reads SGHNT; CDR2 reads YYREEE (reference sequence). The CDR3 is CASSRIGGPYNEQFF.

V usage is TRBV5-1 and J usage is TRBJ2-6; TCRdb names TRBD2, which stays unverified in the absence of DNA. This CDR3 has 17 amino acids. CDR1 is SGHRS, CDR2 YFSETQ, per germline. The CDR3: CASSIRDLPSGANVLTF.

The CDR3 loop is CASSLRGGSSYEQYF. V and J are TRBV12-3 or TRBV12-4 and TRBJ2-7; TCRdb's D gene call, TRBD1, goes unchecked for lack of DNA. CDR3 length: 15 residues.

V gene TRBV14 combines with J gene TRBJ2-7; TCRdb gives TRBD1 as the D gene, but with no DNA this cannot be confirmed. The germline CDR1 and CDR2 sequences are SGHDN and FVKESK. The CDR3 is 14 residues long. The CDR3 here is CASSRRSGAGEQYF. Using reference TRBV14 and TRBJ2-7 for the parts outside the CDR3, the full variable domain is EAGVTQFPSHSVIEKGQTVTLRCDPISGHDNLYWYRRVMGKEIKFLLHFVKESKQDESGMPNNRFLAERTGGTYSTLKVQPAELEDSGVYFCASSRRSGAGEQYFGPGTRLTVT.

V is TRBV4-2 and J is TRBJ2-7; TCRdb picks TRBD1, but there is no DNA to check that call. CDR1 and CDR2 (germline): LGHNA, YNFKEQ. The length of the CDR3 is 12 residues. The CDR3 reads CASSPQGRGLYF.

V usage is TRBV27 and J usage is TRBJ1-2; lacking DNA, the TRBD1 call made by TCRdb goes unchecked. The CDR3 spans 13 residues. Germline loops: CDR1 MNHEY, CDR2 SMNVEV (reference sequence). The chain's CDR3 is CASSLARGLGYTF.

The chain uses TRBV20-1 and TRBJ2-7; TCRdb's D gene call, TRBD1, goes unchecked for lack of DNA. This CDR3 region has 15 residues. Germline V gene data show CDR1 as DFQATT and CDR2 as SNEGSKA (reference sequence). The CDR3 reads CSARRGGGRSYEQYF.

The chain has TRBV12-3 or TRBV12-4 and TRBJ2-7; with no DNA, the TCRdb D assignment of TRBD1 cannot be verified. The CDR3 sequence is 16 residues long. The CDR3 spells CASSFDTGQPAYEQYF.

J is TRBJ2-1 and V is TRBV5-4; the D call of TRBD2 rests on TCRdb alone, since no DNA is present to check it. Germline V gives CDR1 SGHNT, CDR2 YYREEE (reference sequence). This CDR3 comprises 14 residues. The CDR3 sequence: CASSLDLARNEQFF.

The gene calls are TRBV5-1 and TRBJ1-4; TCRdb's D call of TRBD1 is untestable without DNA. The CDR3 length is 14 residues. Looked up from germline, CDR1 is SGHRS and CDR2 is YFSETQ. Here the CDR3 reads CASSFGQGYEKLFF.

The chain has TRBV6-5 and TRBJ2-1; TCRdb designates TRBD2, a call that cannot be tested without DNA. This CDR3 has 16 amino acids. Germline CDR1 reads MNHEY; CDR2 reads SVGAGI. The CDR3 loop is CASSYSGGLEGDEQFF.

V gene TRBV10-3 combines with J gene TRBJ2-5; TCRdb proposes TRBD1, but this gene call is untestable without DNA. From germline, CDR1 is ENHRY and CDR2 SYGVKD. The CDR3 covers 13 residues. CDR3 in amino acids: CAIMDRGRETQYF.

V gene TRBV7-2 combines with J gene TRBJ2-2; TCRdb proposes TRBD2, but this gene call is untestable without DNA. The CDR3 runs 15 residues. Looked up from germline, CDR1 is SGHTA and CDR2 is FQGNSA. The CDR3 here is CASSTALINTGELFF.

This chain links TRBV12-3 or TRBV12-4 with TRBJ2-3; TCRdb's assignment of TRBD1 cannot be checked, as there is no DNA. The CDR3 covers 14 residues. This CDR3 reads CASTQDRPTDTQYF.

The chain recombines TRBV2 with TRBJ2-1; TCRdb reports TRBD1, a call that lacks DNA to check it against. CDR1 is SNHLY and CDR2 is FYNNEI in the germline V gene. This CDR3 is 17 amino acids long. The CDR3 spells CASSDPAGQGASNEQFF.

This sequence joins TRBV6-5 and TRBJ1-1; without DNA, the TCRdb call of TRBD1 cannot be checked. This CDR3 has 15 residues. The V gene's germline CDR1 is MNHEY and CDR2 SVGAGI. The CDR3 spells CASSYTQGANTEAFF.

CDR3 region: CASSGFLSDTQYF. The chain combines TRBV18 with TRBJ2-3. The CDR3 length is 13 residues. Germline V gene data show CDR1 as KGHSH and CDR2 as LQKENI.

The J gene is TRBJ1-2, the V gene TRBV29-1. The germline V gene encodes CDR1 SQVTM and CDR2 ANQGSEA. The CDR3 loop spans 13 amino acids. The CDR3 reads CSVELQATYGYTF.

J is TRBJ1-6 and V is TRBV20-1. The CDR3 runs to 14 residues. The germline CDR1 and CDR2 sequences are DFQATT and SNEGSKA (reference sequence). The CDR3 sequence is CSAESQFYNSPLHF.

The V gene is TRBV15, the J gene TRBJ1-1. This CDR3 spans 15 amino acids. Germline CDR1 and CDR2: LNHNV and YYDKDF (reference sequence). The CDR3 loop reads CATSREKGMNTEAFF.

This chain links TRBV11-2 with TRBJ2-2; the D call of TRBD2 rests on TCRdb alone, since no DNA is present to check it. This CDR3 is built from 17 residues. Germline V gene lookup returns CDR1 SGHAT and CDR2 FQNNGV. CDR3 region: CASSLSPGTTNTGELFF.

The chain uses TRBV27 and TRBJ2-3; the D gene TCRdb calls, TRBD1, cannot be checked with no DNA. Germline V gives CDR1 MNHEY, CDR2 SMNVEV (reference sequence). The CDR3 spans 14 residues. The CDR3 protein is CASSRTRSTDTQYF.

The genes are TRBV5-8 and TRBJ2-7; as DNA is missing, the TRBD1 call by TCRdb cannot be tested. CDR3 length equals 16 residues. In germline, CDR1 is SGHTS, CDR2 YDEGEE. CDR3 region: CASSLAMGTGSYEQYF.

The chain links TRBV7-3 to TRBJ1-1. The CDR3 sequence is 14 residues long. The germline V gene has CDR1 SGHTA and CDR2 FQGTGA. The chain's CDR3 is CASKTDTAGTEAFF. Variable domain in full (rest from reference TRBV7-3 and TRBJ1-1): GAGVSQTPSNKVTEKGKYVELRCDPISGHTALYWYRQSLGQGPEFLIYFQGTGAADDSGLPNDRFFAVRPEGSVSTLKIQRTERGDSAVYLCASKTDTAGTEAFFGQGTRLTVV.

The chain recombines TRBV5-1 with TRBJ2-7; TCRdb picks TRBD1, but there is no DNA to check that call. The CDR3 runs to 15 residues. Germline V gene sequence: CDR1 SGHRS, CDR2 YFSETQ. The CDR3 region is CASSLEGQGVDEQYF. Filled out from reference TRBV5-1 and TRBJ2-7, the complete variable domain reads KAGVTQTPRYLIKTRGQQVTLSCSPISGHRSVSWYQQTPGQGLQFLFEYFSETQRNKGNFPGRFSGRQFSNSRSEMNVSTLELGDSALYLCASSLEGQGVDEQYFGPGTRLTVT.

The V gene is TRBV14, the J gene TRBJ2-1; the TCRdb call, TRBD2, lacks DNA for checking. The length of the CDR3 is 14 residues. Germline CDR1 SGHDN, CDR2 FVKESK. The CDR3 reads CASSQAKEGSEQFF.

The chain recombines TRBV20-1 with TRBJ2-3; TCRdb returns TRBD2, unconfirmable since there is no DNA. This CDR3 is built from 14 residues. In germline, CDR1 is DFQATT, CDR2 SNEGSKA (reference sequence). This chain's CDR3 is CSAITSGSTDTQYF.

V gene TRBV5-1 combines with J gene TRBJ2-2. The CDR3 loop spans 15 amino acids. Germline V gene sequence: CDR1 SGHRS, CDR2 YFSETQ. The CDR3 region is CASSSGRPNTGELFF.

The gene calls are TRBV12-3 or TRBV12-4 and TRBJ2-6; TCRdb returns TRBD2, unconfirmable since there is no DNA. CDR3 size: 18 residues. The CDR3 spells CASTLVGGGYSGANVLTF.